Detailed here is one T cell receptor (beta chain). The data are from a study of cytomegalovirus exposure and HLA in healthy donors. V lost 2 bases and J lost 2, with 10 bases in between. Germline CDR1 and CDR2: MNHEY and SMNVEV (reference sequence). There are 14 residues in the CDR3. PCR employed 60 Vbeta and 13 Jbeta primers. Some clones are missing from TCRdb's copy, which holds only in-frame ones; the method was immunoSEQ multiplex PCR. The top ten clones hold roughly 0.58% of a sample with 200,000 to 250,000 clones, around 80% of them seen once. This clonotype was obtained from a woman aged 40 to 50 in good health and CMV-seronegative. The sample taken for sequencing was PBMCs. This rearrangement joins TRBV27 to TRBJ2-7; D ambiguous. The CDR3 here is CASSLMSAAYEQYF. The CDR3 DNA reads as TGTGCCAGCAGTTTAATGTCTGCAGCCTACGAGCAGTACTTC.